What follows is one T cell receptor (beta chain) and its context. Its antigen remains unknown. A junction boundary mismatches the germline segment, possibly from a read error. Germline CDR1 and CDR2: SGHRS and YFSETQ. The CDR3 is made up of 9 amino acids. Extraction and reverse transcription of RNA yielded cDNA as the sequencing template. Profiling relied on immunoSEQ multiplex PCR, and the TCRdb table lists in-frame clones only, not all of them. This table holds more than 200,000 clones, 40% to 45% found once. This entry comes from a study of CD8+ T cells in alopecia areata. Study details: The percentage of affected scalp area served as the score of severity for treated patients. Findings of the study overall: Mice showed clearer TCR sharing than patients did, a gap that was possibly HLA-related.

Treatment reported: oral pan-JAK inhibitor, 5-10 mg twice daily. This sequence was found in a human donor with alopecia areata. The specimen was CD4+ T cells sorted from blood, collected at approximately week 36, from a patient treated with tofacitinib. The V gene is TRBV5-1, the J gene TRBJ2-1; D unresolved. The CDR3 DNA reads as TGCGCCAGCAGCTTGGCCGTTATCTTC. Amino acid sequence: CASSLAVIF.